The source of this T cell receptor (beta chain) is a study of T-cell reconstitution after alpha-beta-depleted transplantation in children. General observations from the study: There were reportedly several hundred expanded graft clones from which alpha-beta T cells came about two months after transplant.

This clonotype was found a few times. Its target is not known. A TCRbeta library incorporating unique molecular identifiers was prepared. Using its own MiXCR run on the PCR reads, TCRdb lists one record per CDR3 protein. The repertoire holds 400,000 to 450,000 distinct CDR3 sequences, with around 46% as singletons. The sequence derives from a girl aged 2 to 10 with aplastic anemia, due to receive a stem cell transplant. The starting material was PBMCs, obtained before TCRalphabeta/CD19-depleted stem cell transplant.

The CDR3 sequence: CASSPMSGRGSYEQYF. CDR3 sequence (DNA): TGTGCCAGCAGCCCAATGAGCGGGAGAGGGTCCTACGAGCAGTACTTC. The chain couples TRBV7-2 to TRBJ2-7; 8 positions agree with TRBD2. V shed 5 bases, J shed 1 base, and the junction held 10 bases outside the gene matches. This CDR3 spans 16 amino acids. Germline-derived CDR1 and CDR2 are SGHTA and FQGNSA.